The rows below give T cell receptor beta chains drawn from one sample of a study of glioma-infiltrating T cells after dendritic cell vaccination. The data were produced by immunoSEQ multiplex PCR, yet TCRdb's version contains in-frame clones alone and is incomplete. Of tens of thousands of clones in the sample, 85% are singletons; the top ten hold about 10%. The starting material was blood, obtained before dendritic cell vaccination. The receptors were sampled from a human donor with glioblastoma. Both conserved end residues are part of each CDR3. Fields, in order: clone size, J gene, V gene, D gene, CDR3 DNA, CDR3 protein. The D gene is left open where the match is weak. Expanded clones are given a class, and other clones once, few, many or no size at all.

once TRBJ1-1 TRBV4-2 . TGTGCCAGCAGCCAAGCCCGGGACAAGGGGACTGAAGCTTTCTTT CASSQARDKGTEAFF
. TRBJ1-2 TRBV6-5 TRBD1 TGTGCCGCTATTGGGACAGCCCCTTGGGGCTACACCTTC CAAIGTAPWGYTF
. TRBJ1-2 TRBV9 . TGTGCCAGCAGCGTAGATGTTGCAACTGGCTATGGCTACACCTTC CASSVDVATGYGYTF
. TRBJ2-7 TRBV5-4 . TGTGCCAGCGCCCGGTACTCGGGTGACGAGCAGTACTTC CASARYSGDEQYF
once TRBJ1-5 TRBV29-1 . TGCAGCATACAAGGAGGGCGAGATCAGCCCCAGCATTTT CSIQGGRDQPQHF
. TRBJ1-5 TRBV2 . TGTGCCAGCAGCCAGGAGGCAGGGGTTCAGCCCCAGCATTTT CASSQEAGVQPQHF
. TRBJ1-3 TRBV5-1 . TGCGCCAGCAGCCGTACCGGGACATACGGAAACACCATATATTTT CASSRTGTYGNTIYF
. TRBJ2-7 TRBV19 . TGTGCCAGTAGTAACTACCTCAACGTTCAGGAGCAGTACTTC CASSNYLNVQEQYF
few TRBJ1-4 TRBV6-1 . TGTGCCAGCACCTTGGGGGGGGCGCTCGAAAAACTGTTTTTT CASTLGGALEKLFF
. TRBJ2-4 TRBV15 TRBD2 TGTGCCACCAGCAGAGATCTTGCGGGGGGGGAAGTCATTCAGTACTTC CATSRDLAGGEVIQYF
. TRBJ2-2 TRBV7-6 . TGTGCCAGCAGCTTGATACAGGGTAGCACCGGGGAGCTGTTTTTT CASSLIQGSTGELFF
. TRBJ2-3 TRBV5-1 . TGCGCCAGCAGCTGGCTAGATACGCAGTATTTT CASSWLDTQYF
once TRBJ2-1 TRBV6-4 TRBD2 TGTGCCAGCAGTATACTAGCGGGAGGGCAAGTGGATGAGCAGTTCTTC CASSILAGGQVDEQFF
. TRBJ2-3 TRBV9 TRBD2 TGTGCCAGCAGCCCAGGGACTACCTGGTATATGGATACGCAGTATTTT CASSPGTTWYMDTQYF
. TRBJ2-7 TRBV19 . TGTGCCAGTAAACGGGAAAAGGGCCACGAGCAGTACTTC CASKREKGHEQYF
. TRBJ2-7 TRBV19 . TGTGCCAGTAGTCCCGACAGTTACGAGCAGTACTTC CASSPDSYEQYF
. TRBJ1-2 TRBV5-1 TRBD1 TGCGCCAGCAGCTCAGCGACAGGGGAAAACTATGGCTACACCTTC CASSSATGENYGYTF
. TRBJ2-2 TRBV9 . TGTGCCAGCAGCGTGAGGGGGGGACGGAGTAACACCGGGGAGCTGTTTTTT CASSVRGGRSNTGELFF
. TRBJ1-3 TRBV29-1 . TGCAGCGTTGTTGGCGACAAATCCGGAAACACCATATATTTT CSVVGDKSGNTIYF
. TRBJ2-1 TRBV5-4 . TGTGCCAGCAGCTTTGCGTCGGGAACCACCAATGAGCAGTTCTTC CASSFASGTTNEQFF
. TRBJ2-2 TRBV10-3 TRBD1 TGTGCCATCAGGCGACCGTGGGACAGGGGTGCCGACGGGGAGCTGTTTTTT CAIRRPWDRGADGELFF
. TRBJ2-7 TRBV6-1 TRBD2 TGTGCCAGCAGTGAATCACTAGCGGGAGCAGGTTACGAGCAGTACTTC CASSESLAGAGYEQYF
. TRBJ2-5 TRBV2 . TGTGCCAGCAGTGATTCATTCGGGAACGACCAAGAGACCCAGTACTTC CASSDSFGNDQETQYF
. TRBJ1-2 TRBV11-2 TRBD1 TGTGCCGGGACAGGGGGCGAAGGCTACACCTTC CAGTGGEGYTF
. TRBJ2-7 TRBV28 TRBD1 TGTGCCAGCAGCTCCCTCTTGCGACAGGGGGCAGGCTACGAGCAGTACTTC CASSSLLRQGAGYEQYF
. TRBJ2-7 TRBV6-6 TRBD1 TGTGCCAGCATAGGACGGGACAGGGTCTACGAGCAGTACTTC CASIGRDRVYEQYF
. TRBJ2-5 TRBV11-2 TRBD2 TGTGCCAGCAGCTTAGCCCGGGGTACGGGGGGGGTGGGGACCCAGTACTTC CASSLARGTGGVGTQYF
. TRBJ2-3 TRBV11-3 . TGTGCCAGCAGCTCCCTTACGGGTACGCAGTATTTT CASSSLTGTQYF
. TRBJ2-1 TRBV11-3 TRBD2 TGTGCCAGCAGCACTAGCGGGAGGGGCTACAATGAGCAGTTCTTC CASSTSGRGYNEQFF
. TRBJ1-2 TRBV9 . TGTGCCAGCAGCGTAGGGGGAGTCCCCCGCTATAACTATGGCTACACCTTC CASSVGGVPRYNYGYTF
few TRBJ2-7 TRBV5-1 . TGCGCCAGCAGCTTGGAACCGGGAGCCCGCCACGAGCAGTACTTC CASSLEPGARHEQYF
. TRBJ2-4 TRBV29-1 TRBD1 TGCAGCGTCGCCCCCGGGACAGGGGCAACCAAAAACATTCAGTACTTC CSVAPGTGATKNIQYF
once TRBJ2-1 TRBV18 TRBD1 TGTGCCAGCGTAACACAGGGGGCGGGATACAATGAGCAGTTCTTC CASVTQGAGYNEQFF
. TRBJ1-4 TRBV18 . TGTGCCAGCTCACCACCCGGACAGTTTAAACTGTTTTTT CASSPPGQFKLFF
. TRBJ2-7 TRBV6-5 TRBD1 TGTGCCAGCAGCGCGCCTTACAGGGGTAACTACGAGCAGTACTTC CASSAPYRGNYEQYF
. TRBJ1-3 TRBV7-2 . TGTGCCAGCAGCTTAGCGCACACAACGGGAAACACCATATATTTT CASSLAHTTGNTIYF
. TRBJ1-1 TRBV14 TRBD1 TGTGCCAGCAGCCACCCAGGGGGGATCAACACTGAAGCTTTCTTT CASSHPGGINTEAFF
. TRBJ1-1 TRBV30 . TGTGCCTGGAGATCGGTGGTAGGGGGGAACACTGAAGCTTTCTTT CAWRSVVGGNTEAFF
. TRBJ1-2 TRBV6-5 . TGTGCCAGCAGTTCTTGGGGGGACCAAGATGGCTACACCTTC CASSSWGDQDGYTF
. TRBJ2-5 TRBV5-4 . TGTGCCAGCGGCCGAGAGACCCAGTACTTC CASGRETQYF
. TRBJ2-5 TRBV30 . TGTGCCTGGATCCGCGCGGAGACCCAGTACTTC CAWIRAETQYF
. TRBJ2-2 TRBV5-6 . TGTGCCAGCAGCTTGGGAGGGGGAGACACCGGGGAGCTGTTTTTT CASSLGGGDTGELFF
. TRBJ2-3 TRBV9 . TGTGCCAGCAGCGTAGGGGCTACTAGCACAGATACGCAGTATTTT CASSVGATSTDTQYF
. TRBJ1-1 TRBV7-9 TRBD1 TGTGCCAGCAGCTTAGCACTGAAGACAGGGGTAACTGAAGCTTTCTTT CASSLALKTGVTEAFF
. TRBJ2-1 TRBV5-4 TRBD2 TGTGCCAGCAGCCGAATCGGGACTAGCGGGGGTGAGCAGTTCTTC CASSRIGTSGGEQFF